The 27 T cell receptor beta chains below were found in one sample sequenced in a study of T cell responses to AZD1222 COVID-19 vaccine. This table comes from immunoSEQ multiplex PCR, and its TCRdb copy is limited to in-frame clones, with some not included. This sample yields more than 95,000 clones, of which roughly 88% are seen a single time; about 10% belongs to the top ten. Sequenced material: peripheral blood, taken on day 0 of AZD1222 vaccination. The source is an adult in good health.

J is TRBJ2-5 and V is TRBV6-5; possible D gene TRBD2, 6 bases. Germline CDR1 reads MNHEY; CDR2 reads SVGAGI. Trimming took off 2 bases at V and 5 bases at J, with 12 bases between the two ends. The CDR3 has 14 residues. In DNA form, the CDR3 reads TGTGCCAGCAGTTACCTCAACGCGGGGGAGACCCAGTACTTC. Translation gives CASSYLNAGETQYF.

The chain has TRBV27 and TRBJ1-5; D gene unclear. This CDR3 is 14 amino acids long. The germline V gene encodes CDR1 MNHEY and CDR2 SMNVEV (reference sequence). V lost 6 bases and J 6 bases, leaving 15 bases between the germline ends. This chain's CDR3 is CASRIEGFGQPQHF. The DNA of the CDR3 is TGTGCCAGCAGAATCGAGGGATTCGGTCAGCCCCAGCATTTT.

This rearrangement joins TRBV6-5 to TRBJ2-7; the match to TRBD2 covers 11 bases. CDR1 is MNHEY, CDR2 SVGAGI, per germline. J gave up 2 bases and V 0 bases, and 3 bases lay outside the gene matches. The CDR3 has 16 amino acids. The CDR3 reads CASSYSLAGDAYEQYF. Written as DNA, the CDR3 is TGTGCCAGCAGTTACTCACTAGCGGGGGATGCCTACGAGCAGTACTTC.

The chain uses TRBV7-9 and TRBJ1-5, with D uncertain. CDR3 length: 15 residues. V lost 2 bases and J lost 8, with 16 bases in between. Germline V CDR1 and CDR2: SEHNR, FQNEAQ (reference sequence). CDR3 DNA sequence: TGTGCCAGCAGCTTAACTGCCTCCCCAACGGAGCCCCAGCATTTT. As protein: CASSLTASPTEPQHF.

The gene calls are TRBV6-4 and TRBJ1-5; 10 bases agree with TRBD1. V was clipped by 6 bases and J by 4 bases; unmatched bases: 9. CDR1 MRHNA and CDR2 SNTAGT come from the germline V gene. The CDR3 runs to 16 residues. CDR3 DNA: TGTGCCAGCAGCACGGACAGGGGGTTTGGAAATCAGCCCCAGCATTTT. Translating it yields CASSTDRGFGNQPQHF.

The chain combines TRBV6-5 with TRBJ1-4, with D unresolved. The length of the CDR3 is 15 residues. Trimming took off 7 bases at V and 8 bases at J, with 20 bases between the two ends. In germline, CDR1 is MNHEY, CDR2 SVGAGI. In nucleotides, the CDR3 is TGTGCCAGCACTTCCGGGGAGATCGACGGAGAAAAACTGTTTTTT. Translating it yields CASTSGEIDGEKLFF.

This clone was recorded once. The chain joins TRBV6-1 to TRBJ2-7; no clear D gene. The CDR3 runs 14 residues. The V gene lost 3 bases and the J gene lost 3 bases, with 12 bases spanning the gap. The germline V gene encodes CDR1 MNHNS and CDR2 SASEGT. CDR3: CASSDFVAVYEQYF. Written as DNA, the CDR3 is TGTGCCAGCAGTGATTTTGTGGCCGTCTACGAGCAGTACTTC.

Only one count was recorded for this clone. The chain is built from TRBV27 and TRBJ2-7; possible D gene TRBD1, 6 bases. The CDR3 sequence is 13 residues long. The V gene's germline CDR1 is MNHEY and CDR2 SMNVEV (reference sequence). V was shortened by 5 bases and J by 0 bases, with 8 bases between the two germline ends. CDR3 amino acids: CASSTGLSYEQYF. The CDR3 region has the DNA TGTGCCAGCAGTACAGGGCTCTCCTACGAGCAGTACTTC.

The chain recombines TRBV6-2 or TRBV6-3 with TRBJ2-2, with 12 bases aligning to TRBD2. With 2 bases clipped from V and 1 base from J, the junction kept 5 bases outside the gene matches. Germline-derived CDR1 and CDR2 are MNHEY and SVGEGT. This CDR3 has 18 amino acids. CDR3 loop: CASSYPKLAGGNTGELFF. CDR3 in DNA: TGTGCCAGCAGTTACCCTAAACTAGCGGGAGGGAACACCGGGGAGCTGTTTTTT.

This chain joins TRBV5-1 and TRBJ1-1; D gene unclear. The V gene lost 6 bases and the J gene lost 0 bases, with 15 bases spanning the gap. The CDR3 consists of 15 residues. Germline lookup yields CDR1 SGHRS and CDR2 YFSETQ. The CDR3: CASTISPWVNTEAFF. CDR3 coding DNA: TGCGCCAGCACCATCAGCCCGTGGGTGAACACTGAAGCTTTCTTT.

The chain has TRBV9 and TRBJ2-5, with TRBD2 identical over 7 bases. The CDR3 spans 15 residues. In germline, CDR1 is SGDLS, CDR2 YYNGEE. The junction had 9 bases not matched to a gene; V was cut back by 0 bases and J by 7 bases. The CDR3 bases are TGTGCCAGCAGCGTAGTGGGCCAACCGGGGGGGACCCAGTACTTC. Translated: CASSVVGQPGGTQYF.

This clone was seen only once. The chain recombines TRBV6-5 with TRBJ1-2; TRBD1 aligns across 9 bases. The V segment lost 5 bases and the J segment 7 bases; nucleotides outside the gene matches: 8. This CDR3 has 14 residues. The V gene's germline CDR1 is MNHEY and CDR2 SVGAGI. CDR3 DNA sequence: TGTGCCAGCAGTAGACAGGGGGGGAGTGGTGGCTACACCTTC. It encodes CASSRQGGSGGYTF.

The chain uses TRBV7-6 and TRBJ2-2; 14 nucleotides line up with TRBD2. There are 20 residues in the CDR3. Germline V gives CDR1 SGHVS, CDR2 FNYEAQ. With 1 base clipped from V and 0 bases from J, the junction kept 7 bases outside the gene matches. CDR3 amino acids: CASSLEAGTSGSANTGELFF. As DNA, the CDR3 is TGTGCCAGCAGCTTAGAGGCGGGGACTAGCGGGAGCGCGAACACCGGGGAGCTGTTTTTT.

The chain uses TRBV11-2 and TRBJ2-7; 10 bases agree with TRBD1. The junction had 10 bases not matched to a gene; V was cut back by 5 bases and J by 6 bases. Germline V CDR1 and CDR2: SGHAT, FQNNGV. The CDR3 covers 15 residues. This chain's CDR3 is CASSTGPGTGVEQYF. As DNA, the CDR3 is TGTGCCAGCAGCACCGGGCCCGGGACAGGGGTCGAGCAGTACTTC.

This chain links TRBV6-5 with TRBJ2-1; tentatively, D is TRBD2 (7 bases). Trimming cost V 7 bases and J 4 bases, with 17 bases left between them. The CDR3 covers 15 residues. Germline CDR1 and CDR2: MNHEY and SVGAGI. The CDR3 is CASTHEGGGYNEQFF. CDR3 nucleotides: TGTGCCAGCACTCACGAGGGGGGGGGTTACAATGAGCAGTTCTTC.

The chain has TRBV29-1 and TRBJ1-1, with TRBD1 as a possible D gene (6 bases). Per the germline V gene, CDR1 is SQVTM and CDR2 is ANQGSEA. The CDR3 is made up of 13 amino acids. The ends were cut back, 5 bases at V and 5 bases at J, with 15 bases in the middle. The CDR3 bases are TGCAGCGTTACACAGGGTAGGGAAACTGAAGCTTTCTTT. As protein: CSVTQGRETEAFF.

The chain combines TRBV27 with TRBJ1-6; unclear D gene. Germline V gene sequence: CDR1 MNHEY, CDR2 SMNVEV (reference sequence). Trimming removed 2 bases at V and 7 bases at J, with 6 bases between. This CDR3 has 13 residues. CDR3 residues: CASSLDTNSPLHF. The CDR3 nucleotides are TGTGCCAGCAGTTTAGATACAAATTCACCCCTCCACTTT.

This clone was seen a single time. The chain recombines TRBV27 with TRBJ1-1; a weak D match, TRBD1 (6 bases). The CDR3 runs 15 residues. Trimming cost V 1 base and J 2 bases, with 11 bases left between them. Germline V gene lookup returns CDR1 MNHEY and CDR2 SMNVEV (reference sequence). This CDR3 reads CASSLFPQGNTEAFF. CDR3 coding DNA: TGTGCCAGCAGTTTATTCCCACAGGGTAACACTGAAGCTTTCTTT.

This chain uses TRBV5-1 with TRBJ1-1, with D maybe TRBD1 (5 bases). This CDR3 is built from 14 residues. Trimming cost V 1 base and J 4 bases, with 11 bases left between them. Germline values: CDR1 SGHRS, CDR2 YFSETQ. CDR3: CASSLTQGATEAFF. The CDR3 DNA follows: TGCGCCAGCAGCTTGACGCAGGGCGCCACTGAAGCTTTCTTT.

This chain links TRBV7-9 with TRBJ1-5; the D gene is possibly TRBD1 (5 bases). V lost 5 bases to trimming and J lost 4 bases, with 24 bases between them. Germline V gene sequence: CDR1 SEHNR, CDR2 FQNEAQ (reference sequence). CDR3 size: 18 residues. The CDR3 is CASSTIWDFLDLNQPQHF. Here the CDR3 DNA reads TGTGCCAGCAGCACGATCTGGGACTTCCTAGATCTGAATCAGCCCCAGCATTTT.

This clone was seen once. The V and J genes are TRBV7-3 and TRBJ2-7, with D tentatively TRBD2 (5 bases). Between the trimmed V and J ends, which lost 2 bases and 6 bases, there was a span of 11 bases. Germline assignment: CDR1 SGHTA and CDR2 FQGTGA. This CDR3 comprises 13 residues. CDR3 coding DNA: TGTGCCAGCAGCTTAGGGTCTGGAGGCGAGCAGTACTTC. Its protein is CASSLGSGGEQYF.

The V call is TRBV5-3, the J call TRBJ1-2; D is unclear. TRBV5-3 is recorded as an ORF, its role being uncertain. Trimming shortened V by 4 bases and J by 14 bases, and 12 bases separated the two germline ends. CDR3 length: 10 residues. DNA of the CDR3: TGTGCCAGAAGCGTGACTCTCGTGACCTTC. Protein product: CARSVTLVTF.

The chain uses TRBV18 and TRBJ2-7, with D possibly matching TRBD1 (6 bases). V shed 3 bases and J shed 3 bases, with 12 bases lying between them. Germline V gene sequence: CDR1 KGHSH, CDR2 LQKENI. The CDR3 contains 14 residues. CDR3 DNA sequence: TGTGCCAGCTCACCGGCAGGGGAAATCTACGAGCAGTACTTC. Amino acids: CASSPAGEIYEQYF.

The J gene is TRBJ2-1, the V gene TRBV2, with no clear D. V was shortened by 2 bases and J by 0 bases, with 8 bases between the two germline ends. Germline loops: CDR1 SNHLY, CDR2 FYNNEI. The CDR3 has 15 residues. This CDR3 reads CASSEREYSYNEQFF. The CDR3 DNA reads TGTGCCAGCAGTGAAAGAGAATACTCCTACAATGAGCAGTTCTTC.

This chain joins TRBV11-1 and TRBJ2-1; TRBD1 matches at 10 bases. V shed 4 bases and J 7 bases; nucleotides not matched to a gene: 7. Germline V gives CDR1 SGHAT, CDR2 FQDESV (reference sequence). This CDR3 comprises 15 residues. CDR3 sequence: CASSSGQGYQNEQFF. The CDR3, as DNA: TGTGCCAGCAGCTCGGGACAGGGGTATCAAAATGAGCAGTTCTTC.

This chain joins TRBV6-5 and TRBJ1-2; D might be TRBD1 (5 bases). V lost 0 bases and J lost 2, with 13 bases in between. This CDR3 comprises 16 residues. CDR1 MNHEY and CDR2 SVGAGI come from the germline V gene. The CDR3 DNA reads TGTGCCAGCAGTTACTCCAGTGGGGGGTTAAACTATGGCTACACCTTC. Its translation: CASSYSSGGLNYGYTF.

This chain uses TRBV13 with TRBJ2-7, with TRBD1 matching over 7 bases. The length of the CDR3 is 16 residues. Per germline, CDR1 PRHDT and CDR2 FYEKMQ (reference sequence). The ends lost 4 bases at V and 1 base at J; junction bases unmatched: 10. The CDR3 sequence is CASSSTTGTASYEQYF. CDR3 coding DNA: TGTGCCAGCAGCTCGACCACCGGGACAGCGTCCTACGAGCAGTACTTC.